This T cell receptor beta chain appears in the sequencing data of a study of technical replicates of blood from several donors. Clones were sequenced by immunoSEQ multiplex PCR, and TCRdb holds only the in-frame ones, with some missing. Of about 100,000 clones listed, approximately 94% are singletons. This receptor was taken from a human donor in good health. Sequencing input: T cells isolated from PBMCs.

CDR3 sequence: CASSDRTGNTDTQYF. As DNA, the CDR3 is TGTGCCAGCAGTGACCGGACAGGGAACACAGATACGCAGTATTTT. The genes are TRBV6-4 and TRBJ2-3; 8 positions agree with TRBD1. The CDR3 length is 15 residues. Germline trimming cut 2 bases from V and 2 bases from J; bases unmatched to any gene: 3. Germline CDR1 and CDR2: MRHNA and SNTAGT.